These 26 T cell receptor beta chains were all obtained from the same sample, sequenced in a study of Ad26.COV2.S vaccination and SARS-CoV-2 variants. The sample's treatment: roughly 19 received Ad26.COV2.S at low or high dose, single or two shots; five or six received placebo; per-sample allocation not given. Specimen acquisition occurred on day 63 following the initial vaccine or placebo injection. Sequencing used immunoSEQ multiplex PCR; TCRdb keeps in-frame clones, though not all of them. The sample has about 450,000 clones, roughly nine tenths seen once; the top ten hold about 2.5%. The sequencing here drew on peripheral blood, taken in a trial of Ad26.COV2.S vaccine versus placebo. The receptors come from a person between 18 and 65 years old who received the Ad26.COV2.S COVID-19 vaccine or a placebo.

This chain connects TRBV18 to TRBJ1-6, with TRBD1 identical over 7 bases. The CDR3 covers 13 residues. The V segment lost 1 base and the J segment 12 bases; nucleotides outside the gene matches: 3. Germline lookup yields CDR1 KGHSH and CDR2 LQKENI. This CDR3 is CASSPRQGLPLHF. The CDR3 nucleotides read TGTGCCAGCTCACCACGACAGGGACTACCCCTCCACTTT. Filled out from reference TRBV18 and TRBJ1-6, the complete variable domain reads NAGVMQNPRHLVRRRGQEARLRCSPMKGHSHVYWYRQLPEEGLKFMVYLQKENIIDESGMPKERFSAEFPKEGPSILRIQQVVRGDSAAYFCASSPRQGLPLHFGNGTRLTVT.

This clone was seen only once. The chain couples TRBV27 to TRBJ1-1; D unclear. The ends were cut back, 3 bases at V and 1 base at J, with 9 bases in the middle. This CDR3 has 14 residues. The germline V gene has CDR1 MNHEY and CDR2 SMNVEV (reference sequence). CDR3 residues: CASSFWGRNTEAFF. The CDR3 DNA sequence: TGTGCCAGCAGTTTTTGGGGTCGGAACACTGAAGCTTTCTTT.

The chain uses TRBV7-9 and TRBJ2-3, with D possibly matching TRBD2 (5 bases). The germline gives CDR1 SEHNR, CDR2 FQNEAQ (reference sequence). V dropped 7 bases and J dropped 2 bases, with 13 bases sitting between them. The CDR3 runs 14 residues. The CDR3 reads CASTDRGPTDTQYF. CDR3 sequence (DNA): TGTGCCAGCACCGATAGAGGGCCCACAGATACGCAGTATTTT. The variable domain in full, completed from reference TRBV7-9 and TRBJ2-3, reads DTGVSQNPRHKITKRGQNVTFRCDPISEHNRLYWYRQTLGQGPEFLTYFQNEAQLEKSRLLSDRFSAERPKGSFSTLEIQRTEQGDSAMYLCASTDRGPTDTQYFGPGTRLTVL.

The chain uses TRBV19 and TRBJ1-2; D possibly corresponds to TRBD1 (5 bases). The length of the CDR3 is 15 residues. CDR1 is LNHDA and CDR2 is SQIVND in the germline V gene (reference sequence). Trimming took off 7 bases at V and 3 bases at J, with 18 bases between the two ends. The CDR3 DNA sequence: TGTGCCAGTACCACCGGTCGGGGGGACGACTATGGCTACACCTTC. Translation: CASTTGRGDDYGYTF.

The chain uses TRBV28 and TRBJ1-2, with 9 bases fitting TRBD1. Germline CDR1 is MDHEN and CDR2 is SYDVKM. Trimming removed 6 bases from V and 2 bases from J; junction bases left unmatched: 4. This CDR3 has 14 amino acids. CDR3 coding DNA: TGTGCCAGCAGCTACGGGACAGGGAACTATGGCTACACCTTC. This encodes CASSYGTGNYGYTF.

The gene calls are TRBV7-3 and TRBJ1-1; D unresolved. Germline values: CDR1 SGHTA, CDR2 FQGTGA. The length of the CDR3 is 15 residues. V was clipped by 3 bases and J by 4 bases, with 15 bases between them. The CDR3 DNA reads as TGTGCCAGCAGCTTTTCTAGCACATCCAGCACTGAAGCTTTCTTT. It yields the protein CASSFSSTSSTEAFF.

This clone has only one observation. V and J are TRBV5-1 and TRBJ1-2; TRBD1 matches 10 bases. This CDR3 is built from 15 residues. Trimming at V came to 1 base and at J to 3 bases, leaving 3 bases not matched to a gene. CDR1 and CDR2 (germline): SGHRS, YFSETQ. This chain's CDR3 is CASSLRGQGYYGYTF. The CDR3 bases are TGCGCCAGCAGCTTGAGGGGACAGGGGTACTATGGCTACACCTTC.

This clone has more than one count but fewer than ten. The chain couples TRBV28 to TRBJ1-5; no clear D gene. The CDR3 consists of 14 residues. Trimming shortened V by 3 bases and J by 3 bases, and 9 bases separated the two germline ends. Germline V CDR1 and CDR2: MDHEN, SYDVKM. The CDR3 DNA reads as TGTGCCAGCAGTTTCGGCAGAAACAATCAGCCCCAGCATTTT. The encoded protein is CASSFGRNNQPQHF. The variable domain in full, completed from reference TRBV28 and TRBJ1-5, reads DVKVTQSSRYLVKRTGEKVFLECVQDMDHENMFWYRQDPGLGLRLIYFSYDVKMKEKGDIPEGYSVSREKKERFSLILESASTNQTSMYLCASSFGRNNQPQHFGDGTRLSIL.

V is TRBV6-5 and J is TRBJ2-1; weak D call: TRBD2 (6 bases). The CDR3 is made up of 14 amino acids. CDR1 MNHEY and CDR2 SVGAGI come from the germline V gene. V lost 7 bases, J lost 3 bases, and 13 bases lay in between. CDR3 in amino acids: CASTRPGDYNEQFF. For the CDR3, the DNA is TGTGCCAGCACCCGCCCGGGGGACTACAATGAGCAGTTCTTC.

The rearrangement uses TRBV6-6 and TRBJ2-2, with D tentatively TRBD1 (6 bases). Germline V gene lookup returns CDR1 MNHNY and CDR2 SVGAGI (reference sequence). This CDR3 is built from 15 residues. Between the trimmed V and J ends, which lost 4 bases and 5 bases, there was a span of 14 bases. CDR3 DNA: TGTGCCAGCAGTTGGGGCAGGGGAGCTACCGGGGAGCTGTTTTTT. As protein: CASSWGRGATGELFF.

The rearrangement uses TRBV18 and TRBJ2-5; the D gene is possibly TRBD1 (5 bases). The V end lost 2 bases, the J end lost 7 bases, and 17 bases lay between the germline ends. The germline V gene has CDR1 KGHSH and CDR2 LQKENI. The CDR3 runs 15 residues. CDR3 sequence (DNA): TGTGCCAGCTCACCAACCGACAGTCGAATTGGGACCCAGTACTTC. Translation gives CASSPTDSRIGTQYF.

The count of this clone is one. The J gene is TRBJ2-7, the V gene TRBV6-1; TRBD1 is a possible D gene (6 bases). With 1 base removed from V and 2 bases from J, the gap between germline ends came to 12 bases. The germline CDR1 and CDR2 sequences are MNHNS and SASEGT. The length of the CDR3 is 15 residues. In nucleotides, the CDR3 is TGTGCCAGCAGTGAAGAAGAGGGGGTGGCCTACGAGCAGTACTTC. Translated: CASSEEEGVAYEQYF.

V gene TRBV11-3 combines with J gene TRBJ2-6; D remains ambiguous. Germline CDR1 and CDR2: SGHNT and YENEEA. Trimming took off 2 bases at V and 3 bases at J, with 2 bases between the two ends. The CDR3 is made up of 13 amino acids. The CDR3 protein is CASSLNGANVLTF. The CDR3 DNA reads as TGTGCCAGCAGCTTAAATGGGGCCAACGTCCTGACTTTC.

This chain uses TRBV4-2 with TRBJ2-5, with 7 bases matching TRBD1. V shed 1 base, J shed 5 bases, and the junction held 7 bases outside the gene matches. From germline, CDR1 is LGHNA and CDR2 YNFKEQ. The CDR3 has 15 residues. The CDR3 is CASSQGGQGVETQYF. In DNA, the CDR3 is TGTGCCAGCAGCCAAGGGGGGCAGGGGGTTGAGACCCAGTACTTC.

About this clone: Additional DNA sequences in this sample encode the identical CDR3. The genes are TRBV6-2 or TRBV6-3 and TRBJ1-1, with D uncertain. The CDR3 totals 13 residues. V shed 0 bases and J shed 1 base, with 3 bases lying between them. Germline loops: CDR1 MNHEY, CDR2 SVGEGT. CDR3 DNA: TGTGCCAGCAGTTACTCCCAGAACACTGAAGCTTTCTTT. This translates into CASSYSQNTEAFF.

The genes are TRBV5-1 and TRBJ1-6; 9 positions agree with TRBD1. Germline V gene lookup returns CDR1 SGHRS and CDR2 YFSETQ. CDR3 length: 14 amino acids. The junction had 3 bases not matched to a gene; V was cut back by 4 bases and J by 7 bases. The CDR3 reads CASSRTGVNSPLHF. CDR3 sequence (DNA): TGCGCCAGCAGCAGGACAGGGGTAAATTCACCCCTCCACTTT.

This chain's CDR3 is CASKRGLFNEQFF. The CDR3 bases are TGTGCCAGCAAACGGGGCCTCTTTAATGAGCAGTTCTTC. The rearrangement uses TRBV12-3 or TRBV12-4 and TRBJ2-1; either TRBD1 or TRBD2 may supply D (5 bases each). This CDR3 spans 13 amino acids. V gave up 7 bases and J gave up 7 bases, with 14 bases separating them.

The chain joins TRBV7-2 to TRBJ1-2; a possible D gene is TRBD1 (6 bases). Germline values: CDR1 SGHTA, CDR2 FQGNSA. V lost 2 bases to trimming and J lost 7 bases, with 11 bases between them. The CDR3 covers 13 residues. The CDR3 is CASSLTGASGYTF. CDR3 in DNA: TGTGCCAGCAGCTTAACGGGGGCCAGTGGCTACACCTTC.

The gene calls are TRBV30 and TRBJ1-3; D ambiguous. Looked up from germline, CDR1 is GTSNPN and CDR2 is SVGIG (reference sequence). This CDR3 is 13 amino acids long. V dropped 3 bases and J dropped 2 bases, with 8 bases sitting between them. In DNA form, the CDR3 reads TGTGCCTGGAGGCTCCCCGCTGGAAACACCATATATTTT. Translated: CAWRLPAGNTIYF.

This clone has a single count. CDR3 protein: CASSDLPGQGNYGYTF. The DNA of the CDR3 is TGTGCCAGCTCAGATCTCCCGGGACAGGGTAACTATGGCTACACCTTC. The chain uses TRBV18 and TRBJ1-2, with TRBD1 identical over 9 bases. Germline V CDR1 and CDR2: KGHSH, LQKENI. Trimming removed 5 bases from V and 1 base from J; junction bases left unmatched: 8. The CDR3 runs to 16 residues.

The J gene is TRBJ1-4, the V gene TRBV28; 9 positions match TRBD1. The CDR3 sequence is 14 residues long. Germline values: CDR1 MDHEN, CDR2 SYDVKM. V gave up 6 bases and J gave up 5 bases; unmatched junction bases: 4. The CDR3 DNA is TGTGCCAGCAGGGACAGGGGAGGGAATGAAAAACTGTTTTTT. Protein sequence: CASRDRGGNEKLFF.

V is TRBV11-2 and J is TRBJ1-4; D might be TRBD1 (5 bases). The ends were cut back, 5 bases at V and 3 bases at J, with 19 bases in the middle. This CDR3 region has 17 residues. CDR1 is SGHAT, CDR2 FQNNGV, per germline. Here the CDR3 reads CASSPGSGVGANEKLFF. DNA of the CDR3: TGTGCCAGCAGCCCCGGTTCGGGGGTCGGGGCTAATGAAAAACTGTTTTTT.

Only one count was recorded for this clone. The chain combines TRBV27 with TRBJ1-1; a possible D gene is TRBD1 (5 bases). In germline, CDR1 is MNHEY, CDR2 SMNVEV (reference sequence). CDR3 size: 15 residues. The ends were cut back, 0 bases at V and 2 bases at J, with 10 bases in the middle. The CDR3 DNA reads TGTGCCAGCAGTTTATCTCCGGGACTAAACACTGAAGCTTTCTTT. It codes for CASSLSPGLNTEAFF.

The chain links TRBV5-6 to TRBJ1-5; 7 nucleotides align to TRBD1. V lost 0 bases to trimming and J lost 9 bases; unmatched junction nucleotides: 9. This CDR3 spans 15 amino acids. Germline CDR1 is SGHDT and CDR2 is YYEEEE. The CDR3 DNA is TGTGCCAGCAGCTTGGCATCCCAGGGGGGGTGGCCCCAGCATTTT. Protein: CASSLASQGGWPQHF.

The chain uses TRBV7-3 and TRBJ1-1, with D uncertain. The V end lost 5 bases, the J end lost 1 base, and 11 bases lay between the germline ends. Per germline, CDR1 SGHTA and CDR2 FQGTGA. The CDR3 runs to 14 residues. The DNA of the CDR3 is TGTGCCAGCAGCCTAGGCCATGCGAACACTGAAGCTTTCTTT. This encodes CASSLGHANTEAFF. The full variable domain, in which reference TRBV7-3 and TRBJ1-1 provide the parts outside the CDR3, is GAGVSQTPSNKVTEKGKYVELRCDPISGHTALYWYRQSLGQGPEFLIYFQGTGAADDSGLPNDRFFAVRPEGSVSTLKIQRTERGDSAVYLCASSLGHANTEAFFGQGTRLTVV.

This clone was counted a single time. The chain links TRBV19 to TRBJ2-2, with TRBD2 matching over 7 bases. CDR3 length: 16 amino acids. J gave up 3 bases and V 5 bases, and 9 bases lay outside the gene matches. Per germline, CDR1 LNHDA and CDR2 SQIVND (reference sequence). For the CDR3, the DNA is TGTGCCAGTAGTCTCCCCAGGGACTACCACACCGGGGAGCTGTTTTTT. This gives the protein CASSLPRDYHTGELFF.